These T cell receptor beta chains were read from a single sample in a study of T cell clones after liver transplantation. Method: immunoSEQ multiplex PCR; TCRdb's copy keeps in-frame clones and lacks some. This table holds some 60,000 clones, 71% found once. Here the sequenced sample was CD4+ T cells from blood, taken before liver transplant. Every receptor here comes from a human donor who received a liver transplant. Each CDR3 is given with its conserved first and last residue. D genes are given only for firm matches. A clone size is listed for some rows: how often the clone was seen (once, few, many), or a class if it is expanded.

TRBV11-2	few	NA	TRBJ2-4	TGTGCCAGCAGCCATCCGGACAGACTAGCCAAAAACATTCAGTACTTC	CASSHPDRLAKNIQYF
TRBV2	many	TRBD2	TRBJ2-7	TGTGCCAGCAGTAGCGGGACGGGTACCTACGAGCAGTACTTC	CASSSGTGTYEQYF
TRBV5-4	NA	TRBD2	TRBJ2-3	TGTGCCAGCAGCGGGGGTGGAAGCGGGGGCCCCACAGATACGCAGTATTTT	CASSGGGSGGPTDTQYF
TRBV6-8	NA	TRBD2	TRBJ2-5	TGTGCCAGCAGTTACTGCCAGCGGGGGGGCCAGCGGGAGACCCAGTACTTC	CASSYCQRGGQRETQYF
TRBV6-1	few	NA	TRBJ2-7	TGTGCCAGCAGGGGCTTAATACACCCCTACGAGCAGTACTTC	CASRGLIHPYEQYF
TRBV6-6	NA	TRBD2	TRBJ2-1	TGTGCCAGCTCCGGAGCGGGAAGCTCCTACAATGAGCAGTTCTTC	CASSGAGSSYNEQFF
TRBV11-2	NA	NA	TRBJ1-4	TGTGCCAGCAGCCCCGGGCGGGCTCCTGAAAAACTGTTTTTT	CASSPGRAPEKLFF
TRBV9	NA	TRBD2	TRBJ2-5	TGTGCCAGCAGCGTAGCCGCTAGCGGCCTACAAGAGACCCAGTACTTC	CASSVAASGLQETQYF
TRBV6-5	NA	NA	TRBJ1-1	TGTGCCAGCAGACAGGACGGAAACACTGAAGCTTTCTTT	CASRQDGNTEAFF
TRBV5-1	few	NA	TRBJ1-3	TGCGCCAGCAGCTTGGAGGGGCAATCTGGAAACACCATATATTTT	CASSLEGQSGNTIYF
TRBV18	NA	NA	TRBJ2-1	TGTGCCAGCTCACCAGGGGCCGCCTACAATGAGCAGTTCTTC	CASSPGAAYNEQFF
TRBV25-1	NA	TRBD1	TRBJ2-7	TGTGCCAGCAGTCCCCGGACAGGGGGCTACGAGCAGTACTTC	CASSPRTGGYEQYF
TRBV5-4	NA	NA	TRBJ2-7	TGTGCCAGCAGCAGTGGGGGGAAGGACTCCTACGAGCAGTACTTC	CASSSGGKDSYEQYF
TRBV6-1	NA	NA	TRBJ2-2	TGTGCCAGCAGTGAAGGGAGGACCGGGGAGCTGTTTTTT	CASSEGRTGELFF
TRBV6-6	NA	NA	TRBJ1-1	TGTGCCAGCACCCGGGGGGTTACTGAAGCTTTCTTT	CASTRGVTEAFF
TRBV29-1	NA	NA	TRBJ2-5	TGCAGCGTTAGGGGGTCCGGGAGGAAAGAGACCCAGTACTTC	CSVRGSGRKETQYF
TRBV7-9	many	TRBD1	TRBJ1-2	TGTGCCAGCAGCTACAGGGGTGGCTACACCTTC	CASSYRGGYTF
TRBV11-2	NA	TRBD2	TRBJ2-1	TGTGCCAGCAGCCTTGGGACTAGCGGGGTTAGCTCCTACAATGAGCAGTTCTTC	CASSLGTSGVSSYNEQFF
TRBV27	NA	NA	TRBJ2-7	TGTGCCAGCAGTTTGCAGAACGTACCCTACGAGCAGTACTTC	CASSLQNVPYEQYF
TRBV6-6	many	NA	TRBJ2-5	TGTGCCAGCAGTTACGGTGGGGGGGCCCAAGAGACCCAGTACTTC	CASSYGGGAQETQYF
TRBV30	NA	TRBD1	TRBJ1-5	TGTGCCTGGAGTGTAAATTTCGGGACAGCCAATCAGCCCCAGCATTTT	CAWSVNFGTANQPQHF
TRBV28	once	NA	TRBJ2-7	TGTGCCAGCACTCGTGACAGGTCCGAGCAGTACTTC	CASTRDRSEQYF
TRBV25-1	NA	TRBD2	TRBJ2-1	TGTGCCAGCAGTGAATCTGTTAGCGGGGGGGTATACAATGAGCAGTTCTTC	CASSESVSGGVYNEQFF
TRBV29-1	NA	NA	TRBJ1-1	TGCAGCGTTGACTTCGGAGGGGTTGGCACTGAAGCTTTCTTT	CSVDFGGVGTEAFF
TRBV19	NA	TRBD2	TRBJ2-2	TGTGCCAGTAGTATGGCTAGCGGGGGGTACACCGGGGAGCTGTTTTTT	CASSMASGGYTGELFF
TRBV14	NA	NA	TRBJ2-7	TGTGCCAGCAGTCCACTAACGGGGGACTTCTCCTACGAGCAGTACTTC	CASSPLTGDFSYEQYF
TRBV6-1	many	NA	TRBJ1-1	TGTGCCAGCAGTGTCAGGGAATTCGACACTGAAGCTTTCTTT	CASSVREFDTEAFF
TRBV6-5	few	TRBD1	TRBJ1-6	TGTGCCAGCGGATTTGGGGACAGGGACTCACCCCTCCACTTT	CASGFGDRDSPLHF
TRBV29-1	NA	NA	TRBJ2-7	TGCAGCGTTGAATACACGGCAGGCAGCTACGAGCAGTACTTC	CSVEYTAGSYEQYF
TRBV5-1	many	NA	TRBJ1-6	TGCGCCAGCAGCCGGACAGCCAATAATTCACCCCTCCACTTT	CASSRTANNSPLHF
TRBV6-5	NA	NA	TRBJ1-5	TGTGCCAGCAGTTCTTCAGTGGGCTACAATCAGCCCCAGCATTTT	CASSSSVGYNQPQHF
TRBV11-3	medium-sized	NA	TRBJ2-1	TGTGCCAGCAGCCCACAAACGTTCGCCGGGGACAATGAGCAGTTCTTC	CASSPQTFAGDNEQFF
TRBV6-5	NA	NA	TRBJ2-3	TGTGCCAGCAGTCGGCAGGGGTACAGCACAGATACGCAGTATTTT	CASSRQGYSTDTQYF
TRBV2	NA	NA	TRBJ1-3	TGTGCCAGCCTAAGTACGAGAAACACCATATATTTT	CASLSTRNTIYF
TRBV5-1	NA	TRBD1	TRBJ2-5	TGCGCCAGCAGCCAAGGACAGGGGACAGAGACCCAGTACTTC	CASSQGQGTETQYF
TRBV25-1	NA	NA	TRBJ2-2	TGTGCCAGCAGCAGGGCCGGGGAGCTGTTTTTT	CASSRAGELFF
TRBV7-9	NA	TRBD1	TRBJ1-4	TGTGCCAGCAGCTTAGGACAGGGGAATGAAAAACTGTTTTTT	CASSLGQGNEKLFF
TRBV19	few	TRBD1	TRBJ1-4	TGTGCCAGTAGGCTACAGGGGGTTAATGAAAAACTGTTTTTT	CASRLQGVNEKLFF
TRBV7-9	NA	TRBD1	TRBJ2-7	TGTGCCAGCAGCCCGAGGACAGGGGGCCACGAGCAGTACTTC	CASSPRTGGHEQYF
TRBV27	NA	NA	TRBJ1-4	TGTGCCAGCAGATTGACAGTCAAGAATGAAAAACTGTTTTTT	CASRLTVKNEKLFF
TRBV7-8	medium-sized	TRBD1	TRBJ1-5	TGTGCCAGCAGCCCGGGAGCCCCAGGGGGAACATGGCAGCCCCAGCATTTT	CASSPGAPGGTWQPQHF
TRBV4-1	NA	NA	TRBJ1-4	TGCGCCAGCAGCCAAGAGGAAACAGTGAATGAAAAACTGTTTTTT	CASSQEETVNEKLFF
TRBV19	NA	NA	TRBJ1-3	TGTGCCAGTAGTATATCGGGAGTCTCTGGAAACACCATATATTTT	CASSISGVSGNTIYF
TRBV28	once	TRBD1	TRBJ2-3	TGTGCCAGCAGCCCGGACAGGATTCGCACAGATACGCAGTATTTT	CASSPDRIRTDTQYF
TRBV19	once	NA	TRBJ1-5	TGTGCCAGTAGTGAGGGCCAGGCATATAGCAATCAGCCCCAGCATTTT	CASSEGQAYSNQPQHF
TRBV29-1	few	NA	TRBJ2-7	TGCAGCGTCCGGCCCCGGGATTCCCACGAGCAGTACTTC	CSVRPRDSHEQYF
TRBV2	few	TRBD1	TRBJ2-7	TGTGCCAGCAGTCTCTGGGGGGACAGGGATTTGAACGAGCAGTACTTC	CASSLWGDRDLNEQYF
TRBV6-5	NA	NA	TRBJ2-7	TGTGCCAGCAGTCACAGGGTCAGGAGCCCCTACGAGCAGTACTTC	CASSHRVRSPYEQYF
TRBV30	NA	NA	TRBJ2-5	TGTGCCTGGAGTGCTTTTACAGGGAGAAAAGAGACCCAGTACTTC	CAWSAFTGRKETQYF
TRBV9	NA	TRBD2	TRBJ2-7	TGTGCCAGCAGCTCCCAGACGGGGGGCTACGAGCAGTACTTC	CASSSQTGGYEQYF
TRBV4-2	NA	TRBD1	TRBJ1-5	TGTGCCAGCAGCCAAGCACAGGGGGCGAGGCCCCAGCATTTT	CASSQAQGARPQHF
TRBV28	NA	TRBD1	TRBJ1-5	TGTGCCAGCAGAGAGCAGGGGGAGGTTCAGCCCCAGCATTTT	CASREQGEVQPQHF
TRBV27	NA	TRBD1	TRBJ1-2	TGTGCCAGCAGGAGTACGACAGGGAGGATGGGCTACACCTTC	CASRSTTGRMGYTF
TRBV5-1	NA	NA	TRBJ2-7	TGCGCCAGCAGCTGGGGCTGGGGCAGGGCGGAAGGCGAGCAGTACTTC	CASSWGWGRAEGEQYF
TRBV6-1	NA	NA	TRBJ2-5	TGTGCCAGCAGGGGAATTGACAGACTAGAGACCCAGTACTTC	CASRGIDRLETQYF
TRBV14	NA	NA	TRBJ2-7	TGTGCCAGCAGCCAAGCTCCCCTGGACGGGGACTACGAGCAGTACTTC	CASSQAPLDGDYEQYF